The 21 T cell receptor beta chains below come from one sample, sequenced in a study of blood T cell repertoires in COVID-19. Libraries were prepared by immunoSEQ multiplex PCR; TCRdb keeps only in-frame clonotypes and omits some of them. The repertoire includes about 150,000 clones, approximately 86% of them detected once, and about 2.4% sits in the top ten. The sample taken for sequencing was peripheral blood. All receptors derive from a woman between 65 and 79 years old with acute or convalescent COVID-19.

V and J are TRBV15 and TRBJ2-5; 9 bases agree with TRBD1. Losses at the gene ends were 0 bases for V and 1 base for J; bases not matched to a gene: 3. Germline V lookup: CDR1 LNHNV, CDR2 YYDKDF (reference sequence). The CDR3 is 16 amino acids. The CDR3 bases are TGTGCCACCAGCAGAGATGACAGGGGGATCCAAGAGACCCAGTACTTC. The encoded protein is CATSRDDRGIQETQYF.

The V gene is TRBV27, the J gene TRBJ1-1, with 7 bases fitting TRBD1. Germline values: CDR1 MNHEY, CDR2 SMNVEV (reference sequence). The J segment lost 0 bases and the V segment lost 5 bases, leaving 3 bases of the junction unmatched. The CDR3 spans 14 residues. This chain's CDR3 is CASSIRGLNTEAFF. The CDR3 nucleotides are TGTGCCAGCAGTATTAGGGGGCTGAACACTGAAGCTTTCTTT.

V gene TRBV2 combines with J gene TRBJ1-2; D may be TRBD1 (6 bases). The V and J ends lost 7 bases and 0 bases respectively, with 27 bases between them. This CDR3 comprises 19 residues. Germline CDR1 and CDR2: SNHLY and FYNNEI. Here the CDR3 DNA reads TGTGCCAGCAACCGAATAGGGACAAGGGGCGCCCAAGCTAACTATGGCTACACCTTC. Residues: CASNRIGTRGAQANYGYTF.

V is TRBV7-9 and J is TRBJ1-1, with TRBD1 matching 7 bases. Germline-derived CDR1 and CDR2 are SEHNR and FQNEAQ (reference sequence). This CDR3 is built from 13 residues. The J segment lost 7 bases and the V segment lost 2 bases, leaving 4 bases of the junction unmatched. CDR3: CASSLTGEVEAFF. The CDR3 DNA reads TGTGCCAGCAGCTTAACAGGGGAAGTTGAAGCTTTCTTT.

A remark on this clone: This may come from a read error, since a much larger clone is one base off. This chain links TRBV6-2 or TRBV6-3 with TRBJ2-3; D tentatively fits TRBD1 or TRBD2 (5 bases each). Per germline, CDR1 MNHEY and CDR2 SVGEGT. The CDR3 is made up of 14 amino acids. Deletions cut 11 bases from V and 2 bases from J, with 17 bases between. CDR3 coding DNA: TGTGCCTGCACCCCGGGGCAGCCCACAGATACGCAGTATTTT. Amino acids: CACTPGQPTDTQYF.

This clone showed up just once. CDR3 DNA: TGTGCCAGTAGTGCCACAGGGGGGACGGCTCAGCCCCAGCATTTT. Protein: CASSATGGTAQPQHF. This rearrangement joins TRBV19 to TRBJ1-5; 8 bases agree with TRBD1. The CDR3 is 15 amino acids. The V and J ends lost 5 bases and 6 bases, in that order; junction bases with no gene match: 9. Germline V lookup: CDR1 LNHDA, CDR2 SQIVND (reference sequence).

The genes are TRBV5-1 and TRBJ1-1, with D possibly being TRBD1 (5 bases). Trimming cost V 0 bases and J 0 bases, with 15 bases left between them. The CDR3 has 17 amino acids. Germline V gives CDR1 SGHRS, CDR2 YFSETQ. The CDR3 DNA is TGCGCCAGCAGCTTGGACTGGGGCAGCACAATGAACACTGAAGCTTTCTTT. Residues: CASSLDWGSTMNTEAFF.

This sequence joins TRBV5-1 and TRBJ2-7, with 10 positions matching TRBD1. The germline gives CDR1 SGHRS, CDR2 YFSETQ. The CDR3 spans 14 residues. J was trimmed by 7 bases and V by 2 bases; bases with no gene match: 6. DNA for the CDR3: TGCGCCAGCAGCTTAAGACAGGGGGCGGAAGAGCAGTACTTC. It translates to CASSLRQGAEEQYF.

This sequence joins TRBV19 and TRBJ2-7; 8 nucleotides line up with TRBD2. There are 14 residues in the CDR3. J was trimmed by 4 bases and V by 1 base; bases with no gene match: 3. Germline assignment: CDR1 LNHDA and CDR2 SQIVND (reference sequence). The CDR3, as DNA: TGTGCCAGTAGTATAGTAGCTAGCGGGTACGAGCAGTACTTC. It yields the protein CASSIVASGYEQYF.

The J gene is TRBJ2-3, the V gene TRBV7-9; the D gene is possibly TRBD2 (6 bases). This CDR3 has 13 amino acids. V dropped 8 bases and J dropped 2 bases, with 11 bases sitting between them. Germline CDR1 is SEHNR and CDR2 is FQNEAQ (reference sequence). The CDR3 spells CASEAGNTDTQYF. The DNA for the CDR3 is TGTGCCAGCGAGGCGGGGAACACAGATACGCAGTATTTT.

V and J are TRBV5-1 and TRBJ2-2; D is undetermined. The CDR3 contains 16 residues. In germline, CDR1 is SGHRS, CDR2 YFSETQ. V lost 3 bases and J 0 bases, leaving 12 bases between the germline ends. The CDR3 is CASSSQSATNTGELFF. In DNA form, the CDR3 reads TGCGCCAGCAGCTCCCAGTCCGCCACGAACACCGGGGAGCTGTTTTTT.

This chain uses TRBV2 with TRBJ2-2; possibly TRBD1 for D (5 bases). The CDR3 has 14 amino acids. Germline CDR1 and CDR2: SNHLY and FYNNEI. V was pared by 0 bases and J by 8 bases, with 10 bases between. This CDR3 is CASSEAGRAGELFF. CDR3 nucleotide sequence: TGTGCCAGCAGTGAAGCAGGCAGGGCTGGGGAGCTGTTTTTT.

The chain carries TRBV9 and TRBJ2-2, with D unclear. There are 15 residues in the CDR3. With 2 bases removed from V and 0 bases from J, the gap between germline ends came to 8 bases. Germline lookup yields CDR1 SGDLS and CDR2 YYNGEE. CDR3 sequence reads: CASSVTHANTGELFF. The CDR3 nucleotides are TGTGCCAGCAGCGTGACACACGCGAACACCGGGGAGCTGTTTTTT.

CDR3 region: CASSLLLSPLHF. The CDR3 region has the DNA TGTGCCAGCAGTTTATTACTTTCACCCCTCCACTTT. The rearrangement uses TRBV28 and TRBJ1-6, with D hard to call. With 1 base removed from V and 9 bases from J, the gap between germline ends came to 4 bases. Germline assignment: CDR1 MDHEN and CDR2 SYDVKM. The CDR3 is 12 amino acids.

The rearrangement joins TRBV6-5 to TRBJ1-2; D gene ambiguous. The V end lost 0 bases, the J end lost 4 bases, and 9 bases lay between the germline ends. CDR1 MNHEY and CDR2 SVGAGI come from the germline V gene. CDR3 length: 14 residues. Here the CDR3 DNA reads TGTGCCAGCAGTTACTCGATAGACACCTATGGCTACACCTTC. Residues: CASSYSIDTYGYTF.

This chain joins TRBV2 and TRBJ1-1; perhaps TRBD1 as D (6 bases). The V end was cut by 4 bases, the J end by 1 base, with 10 bases between. This CDR3 has 14 residues. Germline V gene lookup returns CDR1 SNHLY and CDR2 FYNNEI. CDR3 amino acids: CASSVTGRNTEAFF. CDR3 DNA: TGTGCCAGCAGTGTCACAGGGAGGAACACTGAAGCTTTCTTT.

The V gene is TRBV2, the J gene TRBJ2-4; 9 nucleotides line up with TRBD1. J gave up 0 bases and V 7 bases, and 1 base lay outside the gene matches. The CDR3 is 14 residues long. Per the germline V gene, CDR1 is SNHLY and CDR2 is FYNNEI. CDR3 coding DNA: TGTGCCAGCAACAGGGGGCTAGCCAAAAACATTCAGTACTTC. It yields the protein CASNRGLAKNIQYF. Full variable domain (remainder filled in from reference TRBV2 and TRBJ2-4): EPEVTQTPSHQVTQMGQEVILRCVPISNHLYFYWYRQILGQKVEFLVSFYNNEISEKSEIFDDQFSVERPDGSNFTLKIRSTKLEDSAMYFCASNRGLAKNIQYFGAGTRLSVL.

The chain joins TRBV29-1 to TRBJ2-6; no definite D call. V was trimmed by 5 bases and J by 0 bases, leaving 5 bases between them. This CDR3 comprises 13 residues. From germline, CDR1 is SQVTM and CDR2 ANQGSEA. As DNA, the CDR3 is TGCAGCGTTTCCTCCTCTGGGGCCAACGTCCTGACTTTC. It specifies CSVSSSGANVLTF.

There are a few counts of this clone. V usage is TRBV19 and J usage is TRBJ1-6; a possible D gene is TRBD1 (6 bases). V was clipped by 6 bases and J by 4 bases, with 16 bases between them. The CDR3 spans 16 residues. Germline V gives CDR1 LNHDA, CDR2 SQIVND (reference sequence). CDR3 residues: CASSRDRTSYNSPLHF. The CDR3 DNA reads TGTGCCAGTAGCAGAGACAGGACGTCTTATAATTCACCCCTCCACTTT.

The CDR3 coding sequence is TGTGCCAGCAGCCATACCCCTGGGCGGGGGGGCTCTCGCAATGAGCAGTTCTTC. It specifies CASSHTPGRGGSRNEQFF. The chain uses TRBV14 and TRBJ2-1; TRBD2 agrees at 9 bases. The V gene's germline CDR1 is SGHDN and CDR2 FVKESK. Trimming took 3 bases from V and 6 from J; bases not matched to a gene: 15. The CDR3 loop spans 18 amino acids.

The V and J genes are TRBV21-1 and TRBJ1-1; whether TRBD1, the table's D call, matches the DNA was not checked. TRBV21-1 is assigned pseudogene status. The CDR3 totals 17 residues. CDR3 region: CATMCAPGQRINTEAFF. DNA of the CDR3: TGTGCCACAATGTGTGCCCCAGGGCAGAGGATTAACACTGAAGCTTTCTTT.